A single T cell receptor beta chain is shown here with its context. V shed 4 bases and J 7 bases; nucleotides not matched to a gene: 5. This CDR3 has 14 residues. CDR1 and CDR2 from the germline V gene are DFQATT and SNEGSKA (reference sequence). A sample-barcoded 5' primer and a J-beta primer mix were used in a second PCR of roughly 7 to 11 cycles. One entry per CDR3 protein results from TCRdb running MiXCR on the 5' RACE reads. The profile shows 1,500,000 or so distinct CDR3 sequences, around 59% of them singletons. The sample belongs to a study of blood T cells in healthy people across ages. The receptor was isolated from a man younger than 35 in good health. Sequenced input: blood. This chain links TRBV20-1 with TRBJ2-1, with 12 positions matching TRBD2. CDR3 nucleotides: TGCAGTGCTACTAGCGGGAGGGGCGGTAATGAGCAGTTCTTC. Protein sequence: CSATSGRGGNEQFF.